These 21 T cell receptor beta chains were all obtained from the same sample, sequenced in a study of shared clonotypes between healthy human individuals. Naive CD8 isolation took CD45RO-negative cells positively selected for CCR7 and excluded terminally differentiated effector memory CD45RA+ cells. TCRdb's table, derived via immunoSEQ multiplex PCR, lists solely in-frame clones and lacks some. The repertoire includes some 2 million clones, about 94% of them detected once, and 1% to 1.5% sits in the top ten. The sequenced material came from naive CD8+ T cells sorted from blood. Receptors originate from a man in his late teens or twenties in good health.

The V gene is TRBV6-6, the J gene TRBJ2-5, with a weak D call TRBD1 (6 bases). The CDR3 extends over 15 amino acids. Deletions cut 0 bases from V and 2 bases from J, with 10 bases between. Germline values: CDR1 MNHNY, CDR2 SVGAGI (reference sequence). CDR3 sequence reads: CASSYSGQSQETQYF. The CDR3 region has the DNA TGTGCCAGCAGTTACTCTGGACAGAGTCAAGAGACCCAGTACTTC.

The CDR3 coding sequence is TGTGCCAGCAGCTTAAACGTCGGGAACGAGCAGTACTTC. Translated: CASSLNVGNEQYF. J is TRBJ2-7 and V is TRBV7-3; maybe TRBD2 (5 bases). This CDR3 is built from 13 residues. The V end was cut by 1 base, the J end by 5 bases, with 9 bases between. Germline loops: CDR1 SGHTA, CDR2 FQGTGA.

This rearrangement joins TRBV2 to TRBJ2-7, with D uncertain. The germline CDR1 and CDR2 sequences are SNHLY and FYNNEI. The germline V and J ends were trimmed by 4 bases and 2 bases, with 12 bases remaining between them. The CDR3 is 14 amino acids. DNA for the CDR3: TGTGCCAGCAGTGGGGGTTCCCGCACCTACGAGCAGTACTTC. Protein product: CASSGGSRTYEQYF.

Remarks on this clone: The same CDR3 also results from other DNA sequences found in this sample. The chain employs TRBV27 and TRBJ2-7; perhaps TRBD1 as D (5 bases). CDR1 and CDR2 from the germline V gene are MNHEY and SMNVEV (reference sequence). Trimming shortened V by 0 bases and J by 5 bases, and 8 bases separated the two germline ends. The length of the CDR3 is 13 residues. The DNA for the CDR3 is TGTGCCAGCAGTTTATCAGGGGCCGACGAGCAGTACTTC. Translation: CASSLSGADEQYF.

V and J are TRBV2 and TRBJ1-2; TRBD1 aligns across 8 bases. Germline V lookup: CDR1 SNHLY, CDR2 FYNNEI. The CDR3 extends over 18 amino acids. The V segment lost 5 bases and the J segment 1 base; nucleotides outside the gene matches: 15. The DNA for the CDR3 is TGTGCCAGCAGTACCACGGTAGGGGGACAGGAAATTAACTATGGCTACACCTTC. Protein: CASSTTVGGQEINYGYTF.

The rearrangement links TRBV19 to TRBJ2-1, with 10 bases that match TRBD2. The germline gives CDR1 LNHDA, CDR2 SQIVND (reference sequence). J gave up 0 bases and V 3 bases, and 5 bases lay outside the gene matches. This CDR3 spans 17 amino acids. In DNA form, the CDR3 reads TGTGCCAGTAGTATGGGGGCTAGCGGGAGCTCCTACAATGAGCAGTTCTTC. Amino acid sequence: CASSMGASGSSYNEQFF.

The CDR3 DNA reads TGTGCCAGCAGTTGGCTAGCGGGGGAAAGCGAAGATACGCAGTATTTT. Protein product: CASSWLAGESEDTQYF. The chain carries TRBV6-6 and TRBJ2-3; 10 bases map to TRBD2. CDR3 length equals 16 residues. The trim removed 4 bases at V and 5 bases at J, leaving 9 bases unmatched. CDR1 is MNHNY and CDR2 is SVGAGI in the germline V gene (reference sequence).

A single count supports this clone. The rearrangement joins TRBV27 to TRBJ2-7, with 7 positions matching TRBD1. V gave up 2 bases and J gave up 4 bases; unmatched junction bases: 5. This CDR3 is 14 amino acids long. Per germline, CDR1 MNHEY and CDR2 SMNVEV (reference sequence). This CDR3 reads CASSLLGGQYEQYF. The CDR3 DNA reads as TGTGCCAGCAGTTTACTAGGGGGACAGTACGAGCAGTACTTC.

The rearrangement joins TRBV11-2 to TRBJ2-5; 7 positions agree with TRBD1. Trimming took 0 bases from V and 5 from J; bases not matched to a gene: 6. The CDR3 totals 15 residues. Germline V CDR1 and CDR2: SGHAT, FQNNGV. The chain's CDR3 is CASSLDTGAWETQYF. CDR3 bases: TGTGCCAGCAGCTTAGATACAGGGGCTTGGGAGACCCAGTACTTC.

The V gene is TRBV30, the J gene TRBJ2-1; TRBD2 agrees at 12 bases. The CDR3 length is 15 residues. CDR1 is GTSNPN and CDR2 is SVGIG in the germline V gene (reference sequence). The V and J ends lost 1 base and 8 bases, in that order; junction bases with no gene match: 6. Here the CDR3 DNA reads TGTGCCTGGAGTGGACTAGCGGGGGTTTCTGATGAGCAGTTCTTC. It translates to CAWSGLAGVSDEQFF.

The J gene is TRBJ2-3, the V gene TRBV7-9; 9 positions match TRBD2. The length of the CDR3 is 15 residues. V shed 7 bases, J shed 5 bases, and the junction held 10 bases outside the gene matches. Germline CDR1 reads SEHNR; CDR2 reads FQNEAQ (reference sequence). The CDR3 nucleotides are TGTGCCAGCACACCGGCGGGGGGGAATAAAGATACGCAGTATTTT. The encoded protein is CASTPAGGNKDTQYF.

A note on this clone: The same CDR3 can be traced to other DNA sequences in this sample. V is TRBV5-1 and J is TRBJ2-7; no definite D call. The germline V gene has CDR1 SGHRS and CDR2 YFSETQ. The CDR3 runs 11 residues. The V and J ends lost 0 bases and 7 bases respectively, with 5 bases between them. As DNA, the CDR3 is TGCGCCAGCAGCTTGGTAGGGGAGCAGTACTTC. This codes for CASSLVGEQYF.

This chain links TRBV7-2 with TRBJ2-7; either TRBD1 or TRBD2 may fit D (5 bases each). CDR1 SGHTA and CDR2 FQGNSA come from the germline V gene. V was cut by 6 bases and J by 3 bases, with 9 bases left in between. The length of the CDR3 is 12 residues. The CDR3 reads CASRGDGYEQYF. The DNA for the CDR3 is TGTGCCAGCAGGGGGGACGGCTACGAGCAGTACTTC. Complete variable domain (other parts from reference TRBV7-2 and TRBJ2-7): GAGVSQSPSNKVTEKGKDVELRCDPISGHTALYWYRQSLGQGLEFLIYFQGNSAPDKSGLPSDRFSAERTGGSVSTLTIQRTQQEDSAVYLCASRGDGYEQYFGPGTRLTVT.

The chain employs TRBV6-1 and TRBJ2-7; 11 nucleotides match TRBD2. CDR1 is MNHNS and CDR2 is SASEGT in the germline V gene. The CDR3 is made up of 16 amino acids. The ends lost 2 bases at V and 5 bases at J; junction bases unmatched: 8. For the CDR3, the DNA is TGTGCCAGCAGTGAATTAGCGGGGGGGCCTTCGCACGAGCAGTACTTC. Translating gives CASSELAGGPSHEQYF.

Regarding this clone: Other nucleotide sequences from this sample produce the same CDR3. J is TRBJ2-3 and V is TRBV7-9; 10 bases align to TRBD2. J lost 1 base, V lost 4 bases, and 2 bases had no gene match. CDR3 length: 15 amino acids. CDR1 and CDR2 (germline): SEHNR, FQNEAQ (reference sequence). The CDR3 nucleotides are TGTGCCAGCAGCTCCCTAGCGGGGGGCACAGATACGCAGTATTTT. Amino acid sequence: CASSSLAGGTDTQYF.

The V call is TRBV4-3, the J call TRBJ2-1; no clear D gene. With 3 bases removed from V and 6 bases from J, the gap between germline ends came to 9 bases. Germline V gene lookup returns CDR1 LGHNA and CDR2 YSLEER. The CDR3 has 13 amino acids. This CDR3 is CASSHIESNEQFF. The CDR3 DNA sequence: TGCGCCAGCAGCCACATAGAGAGCAATGAGCAGTTCTTC.

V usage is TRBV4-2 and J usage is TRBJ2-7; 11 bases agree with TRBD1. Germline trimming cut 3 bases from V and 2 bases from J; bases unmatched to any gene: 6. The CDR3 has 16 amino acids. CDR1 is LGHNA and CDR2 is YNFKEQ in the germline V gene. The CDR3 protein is CASSHLPGQGAYEQYF. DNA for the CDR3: TGTGCCAGCAGCCATCTCCCGGGACAGGGGGCCTACGAGCAGTACTTC.

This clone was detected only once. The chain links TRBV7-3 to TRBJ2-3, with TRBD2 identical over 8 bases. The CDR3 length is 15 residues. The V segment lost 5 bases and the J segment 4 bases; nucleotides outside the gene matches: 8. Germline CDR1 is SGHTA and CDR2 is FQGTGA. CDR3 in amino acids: CASSPSGGRADTQYF. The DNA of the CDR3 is TGTGCCAGCAGCCCCAGCGGGGGCCGGGCAGATACGCAGTATTTT.

The CDR3 DNA reads TGTGCCAGCAGCGACCGGACAGGGGGAAACACCGGGGAGCTGTTTTTT. Amino acids: CASSDRTGGNTGELFF. V gene TRBV9 combines with J gene TRBJ2-2; 10 bases are shared with TRBD1. The CDR3 length is 16 residues. Germline loops: CDR1 SGDLS, CDR2 YYNGEE. Losses at the gene ends were 3 bases for V and 2 bases for J; bases not matched to a gene: 4.

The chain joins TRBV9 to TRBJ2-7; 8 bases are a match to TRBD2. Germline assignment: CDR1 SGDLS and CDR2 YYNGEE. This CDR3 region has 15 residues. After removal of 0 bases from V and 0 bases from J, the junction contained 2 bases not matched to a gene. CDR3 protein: CASSVGLALSYEQYF. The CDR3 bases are TGTGCCAGCAGCGTAGGACTAGCGCTCTCCTACGAGCAGTACTTC.

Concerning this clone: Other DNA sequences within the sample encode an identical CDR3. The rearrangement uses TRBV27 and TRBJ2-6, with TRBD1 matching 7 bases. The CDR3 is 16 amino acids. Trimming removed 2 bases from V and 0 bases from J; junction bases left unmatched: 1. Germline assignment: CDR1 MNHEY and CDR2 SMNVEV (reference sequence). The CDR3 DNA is TGTGCCAGCAGTTTAACAGGGGCCTCTGGGGCCAACGTCCTGACTTTC. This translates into CASSLTGASGANVLTF. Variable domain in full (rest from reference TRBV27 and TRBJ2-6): EAQVTQNPRYLITVTGKKLTVTCSQNMNHEYMSWYRQDPGLGLRQIYYSMNVEVTDKGDVPEGYKVSRKEKRNFPLILESPSPNQTSLYFCASSLTGASGANVLTFGAGSRLTVL.